What follows describes a single T cell receptor (beta chain). Its recognized antigen is unknown. The input lacks base qualities; no much larger clone sits a single base away. Libraries were constructed by PCR. The reads were generated on an Illumina HiSeq 2000. Using fastp at Q25 and MiXCR, TCRdb reprocessed the public reads and kept productive beta chains. Rows are unified per CDR3 protein, each entry keeping the most common DNA and genes. In this sample the table shows roughly 100,000 distinct CDR3 sequences, roughly 51% of which occur a single time. The ten largest clones capture around 11% of the sample. This sample is part of a study of CDR3 diversity in severe acne (dated by TCRdb to about 2019). The germline V gene encodes CDR1 SGHTA and CDR2 FQGNSA. The CDR3 has 15 amino acids, counting the end cysteine and phenylalanine. The retained sequence is limited to the CDR3, 45 bases, with the frame set at the first base. Cut back by 5 bases and 5 bases, the V and J ends lie 19 bases apart.

Sequencing input: blood. Here the chain combines TRBV7-2 and TRBJ2-7; the D gene is possibly TRBD2, with 5 bases matching. The clonotype originates from a male donor with acne. The CDR3 protein is CASSQEGPSIHEQYF. The DNA reads as follows: TGTGCCAGCAGCCAGGAAGGGCCTAGCATCCACGAGCAGTACTTC.